This T cell receptor (beta chain) was recovered during a study of Graves' ophthalmopathy and Graves' hyperthyroidism. Germline V gene lookup returns CDR1 SGHVS and CDR2 FQNEAQ. V was clipped by 5 bases and J by 2 bases, with 15 bases between them. CDR3 length: 15 residues. RNA served as the template for amplifying TCR beta CDR3 regions. RT-PCR in the first round used HTBI primers; a second-round multiplex PCR followed. MiXCR, applied by TCRdb to the multiplex PCR reads, yields one record per CDR3 protein. The sample consists of some 160,000 distinct CDR3 sequences, 35% to 45% of them appearing once. This clonotype has ten or more counts.

This sequence joins TRBV7-8 and TRBJ1-2; possible D gene TRBD1, 6 bases. Sequenced material: peripheral blood. The sequence came from a young man with Graves' ophthalmopathy. Written as DNA, the CDR3 is TGTGCCAGCAGCCCACAGGGAATAGGAAACTATGGCTACACCTTC. Its protein product is CASSPQGIGNYGYTF.